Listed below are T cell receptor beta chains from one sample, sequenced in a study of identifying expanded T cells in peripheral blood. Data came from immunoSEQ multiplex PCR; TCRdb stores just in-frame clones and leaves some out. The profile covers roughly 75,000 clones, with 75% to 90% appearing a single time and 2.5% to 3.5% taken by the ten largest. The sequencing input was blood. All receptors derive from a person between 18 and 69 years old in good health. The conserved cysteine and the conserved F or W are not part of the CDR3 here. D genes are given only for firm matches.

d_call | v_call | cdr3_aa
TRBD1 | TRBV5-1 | ASSLGTGGSQPQH
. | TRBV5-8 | ASSFPREGARGETQY
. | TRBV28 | ASRQRATGELF
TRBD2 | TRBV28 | ASSIPLAGSNEQF
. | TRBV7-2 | ASRENYNSPLH
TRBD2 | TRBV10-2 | ASSLLAGPYEQY
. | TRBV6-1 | ASTSFIDSPLH
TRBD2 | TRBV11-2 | ASRDLAGPYEQY
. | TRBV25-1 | ASSAVRDGYT
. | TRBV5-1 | ASSFTSNTEAF
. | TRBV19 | ASSAGRRTEAF
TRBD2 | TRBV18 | ASSLAGLGQYEQY
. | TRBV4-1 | ASSFSGTEAF
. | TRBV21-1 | ASSKKGIGAGNSFSNYGYT
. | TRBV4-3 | ASSQDKGDTQY
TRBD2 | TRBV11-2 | ASSLRASGPTGELF
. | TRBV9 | ASTLGVTGELF
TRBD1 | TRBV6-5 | ASSTQGQGGGYT
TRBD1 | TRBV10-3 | AIRLGQGQETQY
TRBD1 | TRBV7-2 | ASSLQGVYSYEQY